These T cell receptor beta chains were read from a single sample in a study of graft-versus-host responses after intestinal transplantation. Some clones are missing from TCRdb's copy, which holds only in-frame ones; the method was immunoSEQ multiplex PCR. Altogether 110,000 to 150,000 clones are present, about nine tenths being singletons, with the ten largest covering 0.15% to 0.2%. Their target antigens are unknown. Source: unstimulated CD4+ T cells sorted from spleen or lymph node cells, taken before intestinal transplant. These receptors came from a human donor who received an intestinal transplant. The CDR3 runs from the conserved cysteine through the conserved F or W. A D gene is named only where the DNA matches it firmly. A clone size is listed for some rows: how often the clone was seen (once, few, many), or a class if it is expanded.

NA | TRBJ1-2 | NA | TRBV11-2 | CASSLDGGGRGTYGYTF | TGTGCCAGCAGCTTAGATGGGGGGGGCAGAGGGACCTATGGCTACACCTTC
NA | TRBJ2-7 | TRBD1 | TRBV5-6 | CASSFRTGISYEQYF | TGTGCCAGCAGCTTCCGGACAGGGATCTCCTACGAGCAGTACTTC
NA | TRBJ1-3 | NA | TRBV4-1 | CASSQVAPRESGGNTIYF | TGCGCCAGCAGCCAAGTAGCCCCCCGGGAGTCGGGGGGAAACACCATATATTTT
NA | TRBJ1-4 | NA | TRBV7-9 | CASSFSAANEKLFF | TGTGCCAGCAGCTTTTCCGCTGCTAATGAAAAACTGTTTTTT
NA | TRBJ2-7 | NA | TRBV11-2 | CASSLDPWGAKYF | TGTGCCAGCAGCTTAGATCCTTGGGGGGCCAAGTACTTC
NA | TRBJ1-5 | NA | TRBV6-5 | CASSYAGFNQPQHF | TGTGCCAGCAGTTACGCCGGCTTCAATCAGCCCCAGCATTTT
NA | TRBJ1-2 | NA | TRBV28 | CASSSTGGYGYTF | TGTGCCAGCAGTTCGACGGGAGGCTATGGCTACACCTTC
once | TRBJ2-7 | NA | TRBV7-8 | CASSLDIYEQYF | TGTGCCAGCAGCCTGGACATCTACGAGCAGTACTTC
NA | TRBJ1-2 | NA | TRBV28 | CASSLLGAYGYTF | TGTGCCAGCAGTTTACTGGGGGCTTATGGCTACACCTTC
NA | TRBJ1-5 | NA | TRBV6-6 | CASSYDGARQPQHF | TGTGCCAGCAGTTACGATGGGGCACGGCAGCCCCAGCATTTT
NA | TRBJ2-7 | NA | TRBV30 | CAWSVLTGKGEQYF | TGTGCCTGGAGTGTACTAACAGGAAAGGGCGAGCAGTACTTC
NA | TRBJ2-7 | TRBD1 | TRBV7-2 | CASSLAGTGYHEQYF | TGTGCCAGCAGCTTAGCCGGGACAGGGTACCACGAGCAGTACTTC
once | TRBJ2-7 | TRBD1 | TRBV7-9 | CASSATGGGGEQYF | TGTGCCAGCAGCGCGACAGGGGGCGGGGGAGAGCAGTACTTC
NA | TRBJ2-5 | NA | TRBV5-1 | CASSPGGAQETQYF | TGCGCCAGCAGCCCGGGCGGAGCCCAAGAGACCCAGTACTTC
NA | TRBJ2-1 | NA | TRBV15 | CATSNLGPDNEQFF | TGTGCCACCAGCAACTTGGGCCCGGACAATGAGCAGTTCTTC
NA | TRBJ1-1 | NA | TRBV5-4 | CASSLQMGEAFF | TGTGCCAGCAGCTTGCAGATGGGTGAAGCTTTCTTT
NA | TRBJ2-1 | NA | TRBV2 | CASSVSMFF | TGTGCCAGCAGTGTAAGCATGTTCTTC
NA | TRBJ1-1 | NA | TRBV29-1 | CSVDKNTEAFF | TGCAGCGTTGACAAGAACACTGAAGCTTTCTTT
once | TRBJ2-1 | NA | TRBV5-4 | CASSLGTRRDNEQFF | TGTGCCAGCAGCCTAGGGACTCGAAGAGACAATGAGCAGTTCTTC
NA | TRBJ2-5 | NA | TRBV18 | CASSRQLENQETQYF | TGTGCCAGCTCACGACAACTAGAGAACCAAGAGACCCAGTACTTC
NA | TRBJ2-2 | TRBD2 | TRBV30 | CAWSGLAGGNTGELFF | TGTGCCTGGAGTGGGCTAGCGGGAGGTAACACCGGGGAGCTGTTTTTT
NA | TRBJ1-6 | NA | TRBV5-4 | CATHGVGSPLHF | TGTGCCACCCACGGGGTGGGTTCACCCCTCCACTTT
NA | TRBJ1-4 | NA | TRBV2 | CASIRDLGRNEKLFF | TGTGCCAGCATCAGGGACCTTGGTAGGAATGAAAAACTGTTTTTT
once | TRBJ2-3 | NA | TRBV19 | CASSERESTDTQYF | TGTGCCAGTAGTGAGAGGGAATCCACAGATACGCAGTATTTT
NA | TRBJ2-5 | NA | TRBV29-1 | CSTRGREETQYF | TGCAGTACCAGGGGGCGGGAGGAGACCCAGTACTTC